The clone carrying this T cell receptor beta chain showed up many times. At the DNA level, this CDR3 is encoded by other sequences in the same sample as well. Each sample came from a Caucasian adult donor living in Nashville, Tennessee. A CD45RA-negative memory subset and a CD45RA+ naive subset were separated from the CD4+ cells. This sample stems from a study of shared clonotypes between healthy human individuals. Only in-frame clones appear in the TCRdb table, and some are missing; sequencing was by immunoSEQ multiplex PCR. The repertoire holds hundreds of thousands of clones, with less than 85% as singletons. The V gene end was trimmed by 3 bases and the J gene end by 1 base; junction bases not matched to a gene: 8. The CDR3 spans 17 residues. The V gene's germline CDR1 is MNHNS and CDR2 SASEGT.

The receptor comes from a woman aged 30 to 39 in good health. Sequenced: memory CD4+ T cells sorted from blood. As to subset: CD45RA-negative fraction. The chain couples TRBV6-1 to TRBJ2-3; 9 bases align to TRBD1. CDR3 DNA: TGTGCCAGCAGTGATGGACAGGGGATACTCGGCACAGATACGCAGTATTTT. Its translation is CASSDGQGILGTDTQYF.